This T cell receptor beta chain came from a study of T cells after yellow fever vaccination. Regarding the study as a whole: Shared CD4/CD8 clonotypes were a small share, likely from convergent recombination.

The germline CDR1 and CDR2 sequences are SGHRS and YFSETQ. This CDR3 spans 15 amino acids. J was trimmed by 1 base and V by 4 bases; bases with no gene match: 3. This clonotype was observed at least ten times. Its antigen is currently unknown. It was through 5'RACE template switching that TCR cDNA was made, with a universal primer site and UMIs added. TCRdb reanalysed the 5' RACE reads using MiXCR and keeps one entry per CDR3 protein. Of 170,000 or so distinct CDR3 sequences detected, roughly 6.2% appear once; the ten largest clones hold less than 3.5%. The chain employs TRBV5-1 and TRBJ1-5, with 9 bases aligning to TRBD1. The sequencing used CD4+ T cells sorted from PBMCs, collected on the day of the first yellow fever vaccination. The sequence was obtained from a man between 18 and 29 years old who received the YFV17D yellow fever vaccine. CDR3 loop: CASSPGTGSNQPQHF. CDR3 nucleotide sequence: TGCGCCAGCAGCCCAGGGACAGGGAGCAATCAGCCCCAGCATTTT.